This T cell receptor (beta chain) was profiled in a study of regulatory T cells in long-lasting Graves disease (dated by TCRdb to the early 2020s). With regard to the full study: Persistent Graves' disease was defined as persistently positive TSH receptor autoantibodies together with antithyroid drug treatment for over 5 years. Persistent Graves' disease patients were compared with newly diagnosed Graves' disease patients by peripheral blood TCR sequencing and RNA sequencing. The study was conducted in China and was registered as a clinical trial. A total of about 35 samples underwent TCR sequencing: some 13 from persistent and roughly 20 from newly diagnosed Graves' disease patients. Persistent Graves' disease patients in the clinical cohort had taken antithyroid drugs for roughly ten years on average.

Read against the paper, the sample's time point label means: persistent/refractory GD, antithyroid drugs over 5 years with positive TRAb. For both TCR sequencing and RNA sequencing, RNA was extracted from PBMCs using TRIzol. The diagnosis of Graves' disease followed American Thyroid Association guidelines. Patients were recruited from an endocrinology department in Xi'an, China. Each patient gave 7 to 9.5 milliliters of peripheral blood, collected in an EDTA anticoagulant tube. PBMCs were isolated by Ficoll Paque Plus density gradient separation without further T cell sorting. An Agilent 2100 Bioanalyzer and agarose gel were used to assess RNA quality, and a NanoDrop 2000 was used to measure RNA concentration. What the study reported, not specific to this receptor: Compared with newly diagnosed patients, patients with persistent Graves' disease had lower TCR Shannon entropy and fewer highly expanded clones, which suggests clonal expansion. Sequencing and analysis were restricted to the TCR beta chain. Persistent disease showed preferential use of TRBV28, TRBJ1-2 and TRBJ2-5, whereas newly diagnosed disease favored TRBV20-1 and TRBJ2-1. Persistent patients shared more public clonotypes among themselves (2,741) than newly diagnosed patients did (approximately 970). Because the primary lesion, thyroid tissue, could not be accessed, the study looked at peripheral blood alone. As a limitation, the authors acknowledged that the small sample size may reduce accuracy.

V drops 8 bases and J drops 8 bases, leaving 15 bases in between. The CDR3 runs 12 amino acids, cysteine and phenylalanine included. Only the CDR3 part of the read is kept: 36 bases, read in frame from the first base. With respect to this clonotype: Its binding antigen is unknown. Qualities for individual bases were not recorded, and no much larger clone is one base off.

Receptor libraries were prepared by multiplex PCR. The sample was run on an Illumina HiSeq 4000. TCR beta libraries were built with iRepertoire HTBI primers and Arm-PCR amplification of CDR3 regions. Before sequencing, the PCR products underwent gel purification. The paper's processing steps were these. Gene usage analysis of CDR3 amino acid clonotypes relied on the approximately 68 TRBV and about 15 TRBJ segments identified across samples. Filtered high-quality paired reads were merged into contigs using COPE and FqMerger. BLAST was used to align contigs to IMGT TRBV, TRBD and TRBJ reference genes, and CDR3 was defined according to IMGT. Any clonotype with a frequency above 0.1% was classified as a highly expanded clone. Shannon entropy served as the measure of repertoire diversity, while the Gini coefficient captured V-J evenness. A clonotype found in more than one individual was treated as public. The raw public reads went through TCRdb reprocessing: fastp at Q25, MiXCR clone calling, in-frame beta chains kept. One record per CDR3 amino acid sequence lists the most common genes and DNA. TCRdb's processing, not the study's, gives the V and J calls here. A total of roughly 490,000 distinct CDR3 sequences appear in this sample, around a fifth of them only once. The ten largest clonotypes hold 10% to 15% of the sample.

This receptor was obtained from a female donor with Graves disease. The chain is encoded by TRBV12-3 or TRBV12-4 joined to TRBJ1-1; the D gene cannot be named for sure. This sample comprised peripheral blood mononuclear cells (PBMCs), obtained when the disease was refractory, from a patient treated with antithyroid drugs. The nucleotide sequence reads TGTGCCAGCCGGGGAAGGGCCTACGAAGCTTTCTTT. Its translation reads: CASRGRAYEAFF.